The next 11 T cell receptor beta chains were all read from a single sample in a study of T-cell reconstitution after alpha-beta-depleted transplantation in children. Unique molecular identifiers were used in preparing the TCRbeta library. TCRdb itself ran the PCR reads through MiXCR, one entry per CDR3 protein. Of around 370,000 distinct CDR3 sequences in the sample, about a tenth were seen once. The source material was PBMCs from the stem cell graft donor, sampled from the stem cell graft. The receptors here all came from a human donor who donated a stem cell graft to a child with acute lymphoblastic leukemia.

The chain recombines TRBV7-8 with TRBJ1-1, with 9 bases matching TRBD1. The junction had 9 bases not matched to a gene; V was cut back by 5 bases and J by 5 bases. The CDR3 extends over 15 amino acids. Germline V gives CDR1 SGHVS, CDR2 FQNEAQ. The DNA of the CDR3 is TGTGCCAGCAGCACCCGGACAGGGGTGCTAACTGAAGCTTTCTTT. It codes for CASSTRTGVLTEAFF.

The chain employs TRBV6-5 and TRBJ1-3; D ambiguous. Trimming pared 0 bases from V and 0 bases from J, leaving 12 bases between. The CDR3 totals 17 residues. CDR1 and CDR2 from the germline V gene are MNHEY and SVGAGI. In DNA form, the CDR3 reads TGTGCCAGCAGTTACTCGAGTCCGGGCCGCTCTGGAAACACCATATATTTT. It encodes CASSYSSPGRSGNTIYF.

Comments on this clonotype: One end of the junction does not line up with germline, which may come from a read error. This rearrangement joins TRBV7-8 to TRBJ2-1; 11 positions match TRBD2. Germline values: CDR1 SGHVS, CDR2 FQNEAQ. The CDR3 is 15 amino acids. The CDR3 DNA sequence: TGTGCCAGCAGCTATACTAGCGGGGGCTACAATGAGCACTTCTTC. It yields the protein CASSYTSGGYNEHFF.

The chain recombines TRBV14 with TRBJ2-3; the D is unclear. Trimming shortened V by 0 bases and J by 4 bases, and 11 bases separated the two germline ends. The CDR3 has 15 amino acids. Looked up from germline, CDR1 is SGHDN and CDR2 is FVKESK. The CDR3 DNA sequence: TGTGCCAGCAGCCAAGATTCGTGGGCGGCAGATACGCAGTATTTT. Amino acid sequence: CASSQDSWAADTQYF.

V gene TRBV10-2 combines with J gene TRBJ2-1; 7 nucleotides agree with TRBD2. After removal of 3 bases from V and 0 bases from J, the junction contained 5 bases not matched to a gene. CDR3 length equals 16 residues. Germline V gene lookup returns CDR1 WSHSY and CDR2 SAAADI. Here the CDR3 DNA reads TGCGCCAGCAGTGACCAAAGCGGGATCTCCTACAATGAGCAGTTCTTC. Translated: CASSDQSGISYNEQFF.

CDR3 sequence reads: CASSFLIGEYLAVQETQYF. DNA of the CDR3: TGTGCCAGCAGTTTCCTGATTGGGGAATACCTAGCGGTCCAAGAGACCCAGTACTTC. The chain couples TRBV12-3 or TRBV12-4 to TRBJ2-5, with 7 positions matching TRBD2. J was trimmed by 1 base and V by 3 bases; bases with no gene match: 17. The CDR3 sequence is 19 residues long.

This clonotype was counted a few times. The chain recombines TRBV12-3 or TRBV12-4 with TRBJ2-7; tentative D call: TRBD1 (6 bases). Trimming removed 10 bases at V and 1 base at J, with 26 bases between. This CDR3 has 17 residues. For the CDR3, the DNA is TGTGCCAACAACAGGGACCAAGGAAGCGGAGGATCCTACGAGCAGTACTTC. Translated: CANNRDQGSGGSYEQYF.

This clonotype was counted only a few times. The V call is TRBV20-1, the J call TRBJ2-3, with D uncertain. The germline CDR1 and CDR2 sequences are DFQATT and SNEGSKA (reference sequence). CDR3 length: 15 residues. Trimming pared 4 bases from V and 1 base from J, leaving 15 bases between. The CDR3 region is CSAIAVQPRTDTQYF. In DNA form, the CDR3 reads TGCAGTGCTATAGCCGTCCAGCCCCGCACAGATACGCAGTATTTT.

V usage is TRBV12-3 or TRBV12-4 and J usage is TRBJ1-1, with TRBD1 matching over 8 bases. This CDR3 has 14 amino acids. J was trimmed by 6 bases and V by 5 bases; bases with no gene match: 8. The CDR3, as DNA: TGTGCCAGCAGTGCACACAGGGGGTTCTCTGAAGCTTTCTTT. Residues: CASSAHRGFSEAFF.

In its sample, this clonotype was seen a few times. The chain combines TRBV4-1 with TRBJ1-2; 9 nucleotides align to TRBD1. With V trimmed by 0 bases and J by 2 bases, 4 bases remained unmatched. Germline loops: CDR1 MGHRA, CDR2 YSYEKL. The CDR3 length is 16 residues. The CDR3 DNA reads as TGCGCCAGCAGCCAAGATCCGGGACAGGGAAACTATGGCTACACCTTC. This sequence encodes CASSQDPGQGNYGYTF.

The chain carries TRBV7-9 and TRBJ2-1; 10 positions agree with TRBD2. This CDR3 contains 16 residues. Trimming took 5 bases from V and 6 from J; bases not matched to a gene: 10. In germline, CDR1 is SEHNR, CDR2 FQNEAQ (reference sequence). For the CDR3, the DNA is TGTGCCAGCAGCCCCCGAGCTAGCGGGAGTTTCAATGAGCAGTTCTTC. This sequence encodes CASSPRASGSFNEQFF.